The rows below give T cell receptor beta chains drawn from one sample of a study of T cell responses to AZD1222 COVID-19 vaccine. Here immunoSEQ multiplex PCR was the method, and the copy in TCRdb shows in-frame clones only, minus some. This sample carries approximately 110,000 clones, 70% to 90% of them seen once, and the ten largest clones take around 9.1%. The material was peripheral blood, obtained on day 0 of AZD1222 vaccination. Source of these receptors: an adult in good health. Each CDR3 is given with its conserved first and last residue. A D gene is named only where the DNA matches it firmly. Only part of the rows carry a size: once, few, many, or a class if the clone is expanded.

v_gene,d_gene,abundance,j_gene,CDR3aa,CDR3nt
TRBV7-9,TRBD2,NA,TRBJ2-1,CASSWGLAGIYNEQFF,TGTGCCAGCAGCTGGGGACTAGCGGGGATATACAATGAGCAGTTCTTC
TRBV6-9,TRBD2,NA,TRBJ2-7,CASSYLRRGGPPYEQYF,TGTGCCAGCAGTTATCTCCGACGCGGGGGTCCCCCCTACGAGCAGTACTTC
TRBV14,TRBD2,NA,TRBJ2-2,CASRPTSGSMAGELFF,TGTGCCAGCAGACCTACTAGCGGGAGCATGGCCGGGGAGCTGTTTTTT
TRBV5-1,NA,NA,TRBJ2-7,CASSTLTRSYEQYF,TGCGCCAGCAGCACCCTGACGAGATCCTACGAGCAGTACTTC
TRBV20-1,NA,NA,TRBJ2-1,CSAAGWNEQFF,TGCAGTGCCGCGGGGTGGAATGAGCAGTTCTTC
TRBV2,NA,NA,TRBJ2-7,CASSARTGTYEQYF,TGTGCCAGCAGTGCCCGGACGGGAACCTACGAGCAGTACTTC
TRBV19,TRBD2,few,TRBJ2-2,CASSQGLAGPGELFF,TGTGCCAGTAGCCAGGGACTAGCGGGACCCGGGGAGCTGTTTTTT
TRBV15,NA,NA,TRBJ1-5,CATSREPTGSQPQHF,TGTGCCACCAGCAGAGAACCCACAGGGAGTCAGCCCCAGCATTTT
TRBV6-5,NA,NA,TRBJ1-5,CASSYQQGNQPQHF,TGTGCCAGCAGTTACCAACAGGGCAATCAGCCCCAGCATTTT
TRBV28,TRBD1,NA,TRBJ1-1,CASTLGQGWNTEAFF,TGTGCCAGCACCCTTGGACAGGGCTGGAACACTGAAGCTTTCTTT
TRBV11-3,TRBD1,NA,TRBJ2-7,CASSLGTASDQYF,TGTGCCAGCAGCTTGGGGACAGCCTCTGACCAGTACTTC
TRBV11-3,TRBD1,NA,TRBJ2-2,CASSQGQWSGELFF,TGTGCCAGCAGCCAGGGACAGTGGTCCGGGGAGCTGTTTTTT
TRBV7-9,NA,NA,TRBJ1-4,CASSGGTGVNEKLFF,TGTGCCAGCAGCGGAGGGACTGGCGTTAATGAAAAACTGTTTTTT
TRBV19,NA,NA,TRBJ1-4,CASRDRSDEKLFF,TGTGCCAGTAGAGACAGGTCCGATGAAAAACTGTTTTTT
TRBV7-3,TRBD2,NA,TRBJ2-7,CASSAPGGSGSYEQYF,TGTGCCAGCAGTGCCCCGGGAGGAAGCGGCTCCTACGAGCAGTACTTC
TRBV3-1/TRBV3-2,TRBD1,NA,TRBJ1-6,CASSQVGTGGIFNNSPLHF,TGTGCCAGCAGCCAAGTTGGGACAGGGGGCATCTTCAATAATTCACCCCTCCACTTT
TRBV15,NA,NA,TRBJ1-2,CATSRDRGGQPYGYTF,TGTGCCACCAGCAGAGATAGGGGCGGGCAGCCCTATGGCTACACCTTC
TRBV7-2,NA,once,TRBJ2-2,CASSLVFDTGELFF,TGTGCCAGCAGCTTAGTTTTTGACACCGGGGAGCTGTTTTTT
TRBV30,NA,NA,TRBJ1-5,CAWTRLPQHF,TGTGCCTGGACTAGACTCCCCCAGCATTTT
TRBV3-1/TRBV3-2,TRBD1,NA,TRBJ1-2,CASSPVQGTGGGYTF,TGTGCCAGCAGCCCCGTTCAAGGGACAGGGGGCGGCTACACCTTC
TRBV5-1,TRBD2,NA,TRBJ2-7,CASSPGLAGGTYEQYF,TGCGCCAGCAGCCCCGGACTAGCGGGAGGTACCTACGAGCAGTACTTC
TRBV7-9,NA,NA,TRBJ2-5,CASSLGALRLGTQYF,TGTGCCAGCAGCTTAGGTGCTCTGCGGCTCGGGACCCAGTACTTC
TRBV28,NA,NA,TRBJ2-7,CASSFSGQNYEQYF,TGTGCCAGCAGTTTTTCCGGACAAAACTACGAGCAGTACTTC
TRBV9,NA,NA,TRBJ1-1,CASSVDGLRNTEAFF,TGTGCCAGCAGCGTAGATGGACTCAGGAACACTGAAGCTTTCTTT
TRBV30,TRBD2,NA,TRBJ2-3,CANERDLTDTQYF,TGTGCTAATGAGCGGGACCTCACAGATACGCAGTATTTT
TRBV2,NA,NA,TRBJ2-7,CASSGPSVNEQYF,TGTGCCAGCAGTGGTCCTAGCGTAAACGAGCAGTACTTC
TRBV19,NA,NA,TRBJ1-5,CASSIDQVDTLRGQPQHF,TGTGCCAGTAGTATAGATCAGGTGGACACTCTGAGGGGGCAGCCCCAGCATTTT
TRBV6-5,TRBD2,NA,TRBJ2-1,CASKTSGTDALGQFF,TGTGCCAGCAAAACTAGCGGGACGGATGCCTTGGGGCAGTTCTTC
TRBV27,TRBD1,NA,TRBJ2-2,CASTTFRGLAGELFF,TGTGCCAGCACCACTTTCAGGGGGTTAGCCGGGGAGCTGTTTTTT
TRBV24-1,NA,NA,TRBJ2-5,CATSDFFGQGGGETQYF,TGTGCCACCAGTGATTTTTTTGGACAGGGAGGGGGAGAGACCCAGTACTTC
TRBV7-2,NA,once,TRBJ1-4,CASAVFTNEKLFF,TGTGCCAGCGCCGTCTTCACTAATGAAAAACTGTTTTTT
TRBV7-7,TRBD1,NA,TRBJ2-3,CASSRGGQALGDTQYF,TGTGCCAGCAGCCGAGGTGGACAGGCCCTGGGGGATACGCAGTATTTT
TRBV5-4,NA,NA,TRBJ2-1,CASSLEDSSYNEQFF,TGTGCCAGCAGCTTGGAGGATAGCTCCTACAATGAGCAGTTCTTC
TRBV7-6,TRBD2,NA,TRBJ2-1,CASSRGGSSYNEQFF,TGTGCCAGCAGCCGCGGCGGGAGCTCCTACAATGAGCAGTTCTTC